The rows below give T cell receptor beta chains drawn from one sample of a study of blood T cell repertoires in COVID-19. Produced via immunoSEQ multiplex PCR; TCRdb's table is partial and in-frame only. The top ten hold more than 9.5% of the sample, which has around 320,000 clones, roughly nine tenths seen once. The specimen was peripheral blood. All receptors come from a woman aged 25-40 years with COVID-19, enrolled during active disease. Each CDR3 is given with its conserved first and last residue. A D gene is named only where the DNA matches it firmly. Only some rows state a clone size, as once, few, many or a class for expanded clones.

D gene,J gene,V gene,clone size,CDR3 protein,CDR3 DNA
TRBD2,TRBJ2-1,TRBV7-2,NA,CASSSRGTGYNEQFF,TGTGCCAGCAGCTCGCGGGGGACCGGCTACAATGAGCAGTTCTTC
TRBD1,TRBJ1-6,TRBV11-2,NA,CASSQTGTANYSPLHF,TGTGCCAGCAGCCAAACCGGGACAGCCAATTATTCACCCCTCCACTTT
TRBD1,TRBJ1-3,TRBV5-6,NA,CASSRTGDSGNTIYF,TGTGCCAGCAGCCGGACAGGAGACTCTGGAAACACCATATATTTT
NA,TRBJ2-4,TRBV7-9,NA,CASSPVAKNIQYF,TGTGCCAGCAGCCCCGTAGCCAAAAACATTCAGTACTTC
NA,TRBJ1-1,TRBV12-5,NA,CASGLVLRGPESEAFF,TGTGCTAGTGGTTTGGTACTAAGAGGGCCGGAATCTGAAGCTTTCTTT
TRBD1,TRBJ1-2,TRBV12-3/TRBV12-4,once,CASSPRGSTGYTF,TGTGCCAGCAGTCCCAGGGGGTCAACTGGCTACACCTTC
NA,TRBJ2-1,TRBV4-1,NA,CASSQAGRGPLPNEQFF,TGCGCCAGCAGCCAGGCCGGAAGGGGCCCCCTTCCAAATGAGCAGTTCTTC
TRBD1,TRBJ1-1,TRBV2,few,CASRWGTGRMNTEAFF,TGTGCCAGCAGATGGGGGACAGGGAGGATGAACACTGAAGCTTTCTTT
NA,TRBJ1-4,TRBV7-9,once,CASSYQEKLFF,TGTGCCAGCAGCTACCAGGAAAAACTGTTTTTT
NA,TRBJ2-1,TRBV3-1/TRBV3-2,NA,CASSQVNSGSYNEQFF,TGTGCCAGCAGCCAAGTGAACAGTGGCTCCTACAATGAGCAGTTCTTC
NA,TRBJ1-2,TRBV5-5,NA,CASSLGTGYGYTF,TGTGCCAGCAGCCTGGGCACAGGCTATGGCTACACCTTC
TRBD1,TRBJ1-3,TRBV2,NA,CASSRQGLGNTIYF,TGTGCCAGCAGTCGACAGGGTCTGGGAAACACCATATATTTT
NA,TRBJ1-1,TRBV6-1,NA,CASSDPGLLNTEAFF,TGTGCCAGCAGTGATCCGGGACTGCTGAACACTGAAGCTTTCTTT
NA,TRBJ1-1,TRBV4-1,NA,CASSPAAPNTEAFF,TGCGCCAGCAGCCCTGCAGCGCCGAACACTGAAGCTTTCTTT
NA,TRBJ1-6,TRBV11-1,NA,CASSTDSSPLHF,TGTGCCAGCAGTACGGACTCGTCACCCCTCCACTTT
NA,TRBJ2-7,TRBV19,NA,CASSQGGWTYEQYF,TGTGCCAGTAGCCAAGGAGGGTGGACCTACGAGCAGTACTTC
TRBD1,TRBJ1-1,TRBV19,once,CASTSGTGGVNTEAFF,TGTGCCAGTACCTCCGGGACAGGGGGCGTGAACACTGAAGCTTTCTTT
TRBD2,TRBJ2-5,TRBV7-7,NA,CASSLDRGGVETQYF,TGTGCCAGCAGCTTAGACCGGGGGGGCGTGGAGACCCAGTACTTC
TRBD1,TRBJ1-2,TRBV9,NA,CASSVAYDRGSTF,TGTGCCAGCAGCGTAGCCTATGACAGGGGTTCCACCTTC
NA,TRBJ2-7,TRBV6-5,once,CASSYSYTRGSYEQYF,TGTGCCAGCAGTTACAGCTATACTCGGGGGTCCTACGAGCAGTACTTC
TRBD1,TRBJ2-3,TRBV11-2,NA,CASSLGATGDSTDTQYF,TGTGCCAGCAGCTTAGGGGCAACAGGGGATAGCACAGATACGCAGTATTTT
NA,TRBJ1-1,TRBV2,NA,CASSEARGNTEAFF,TGTGCCAGCAGTGAAGCCCGAGGGAACACTGAAGCTTTCTTT
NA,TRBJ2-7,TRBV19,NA,CASSSGHGPPPTEQYF,TGTGCCAGTAGCTCGGGACACGGGCCGCCCCCTACCGAGCAGTACTTC
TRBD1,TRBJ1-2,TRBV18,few,CASSPGQGNYGYTF,TGTGCCAGCTCACCGGGACAGGGCAACTATGGCTACACCTTC
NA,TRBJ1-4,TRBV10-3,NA,CAISEYLGEADATNEKLFF,TGTGCCATCAGTGAGTACCTTGGGGAGGCGGATGCAACTAATGAAAAACTGTTTTTT
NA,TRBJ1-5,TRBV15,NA,CATSRGTGGGNQPQHF,TGTGCCACCAGCAGAGGAACGGGGGGGGGCAATCAGCCCCAGCATTTT
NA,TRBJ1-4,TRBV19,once,CASKAPGGVEKLFF,TGTGCCAGTAAGGCCCCAGGAGGGGTTGAAAAACTGTTTTTT
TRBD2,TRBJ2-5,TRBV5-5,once,CASSWGGQETQYF,TGTGCCAGCAGCTGGGGGGGTCAAGAGACCCAGTACTTC
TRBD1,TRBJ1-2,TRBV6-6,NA,CASRSHRGQGYGYTF,TGTGCCAGCAGAAGCCACAGGGGGCAGGGCTATGGCTACACCTTC
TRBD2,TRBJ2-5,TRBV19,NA,CASSPRLAGPGTQYF,TGTGCCAGTAGTCCGAGACTAGCGGGGCCCGGGACCCAGTACTTC
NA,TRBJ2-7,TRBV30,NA,CAWREQGSYEQYF,TGTGCCTGGAGAGAACAGGGTTCCTACGAGCAGTACTTC
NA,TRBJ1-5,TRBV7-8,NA,CASNSLTGLPGQPQHF,TGTGCCAGCAATTCCCTGACGGGACTCCCCGGGCAGCCCCAGCATTTT
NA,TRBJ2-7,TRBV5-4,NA,CASSPMSGVDEQYF,TGTGCCAGCAGCCCCATGTCGGGGGTCGACGAGCAGTACTTC
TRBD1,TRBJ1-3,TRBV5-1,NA,CASRQGATGNTIYF,TGCGCCAGCAGACAGGGGGCGACTGGAAACACCATATATTTT
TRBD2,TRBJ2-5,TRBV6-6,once,CASSLTAGTSGLGTQYF,TGTGCCAGCAGTCTTACAGCCGGGACTAGCGGACTAGGGACCCAGTACTTC
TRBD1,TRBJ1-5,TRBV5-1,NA,CASSFRGGSNQPQHF,TGCGCCAGCAGCTTTCGAGGGGGCAGCAATCAGCCCCAGCATTTT
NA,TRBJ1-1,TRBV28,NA,CASRLPNTEAFF,TGTGCCAGCAGACTCCCGAACACTGAAGCTTTCTTT
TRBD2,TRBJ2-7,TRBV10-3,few,CATGGVGATYEQYF,TGTGCCACGGGGGGAGTCGGCGCAACCTACGAGCAGTACTTC
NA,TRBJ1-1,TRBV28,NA,CASWLAKNTEAFF,TGTGCCAGTTGGTTAGCCAAGAACACTGAAGCTTTCTTT
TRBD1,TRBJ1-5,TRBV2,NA,CASTGTGGAEQPQHF,TGTGCCAGCACGGGGACAGGGGGCGCGGAACAGCCCCAGCATTTT
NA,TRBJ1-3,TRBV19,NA,CAVRASGNTIYF,TGTGCCGTCAGGGCGTCTGGAAACACCATATATTTT
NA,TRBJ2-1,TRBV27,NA,CDLRDSYNEQFF,TGTGATTTGCGGGACAGCTACAATGAGCAGTTCTTC